These 17 T cell receptor beta chains were sequenced from one sample in a study of cytomegalovirus exposure and HLA in healthy donors. The study ran its PCR with 60 Vbeta and 13 Jbeta primers. Libraries were prepared by immunoSEQ multiplex PCR; TCRdb keeps only in-frame clonotypes and omits some of them. The data hold around 300,000 clones, with around 90% observed a single time. Sample: PBMCs. All receptors come from a woman younger than 30 in good health and CMV-seronegative.

Turning to this clone: The germline gene is not matched at one end of the junction; a read error may be the cause. The CDR3 DNA reads as TGTGCCAGCAGTGAGGGGACAGCCGTCAAAAACATTCCGTACTTC. Translated, it gives CASSEGTAVKNIPYF. The chain joins TRBV6-1 to TRBJ2-4; 7 bases agree with TRBD1. This CDR3 is built from 15 residues. Germline V gene lookup returns CDR1 MNHNS and CDR2 SASEGT.

This chain links TRBV27 with TRBJ2-5; 7 bases are shared with TRBD2. Germline values: CDR1 MNHEY, CDR2 SMNVEV (reference sequence). This CDR3 region has 16 residues. J was trimmed by 3 bases and V by 0 bases; bases with no gene match: 7. The CDR3 DNA is TGTGCCAGCAGTTTATCGGGGGGGAGGTGGGAAGAGACCCAGTACTTC. Protein: CASSLSGGRWEETQYF.

This rearrangement joins TRBV10-3 to TRBJ2-3; 16 nucleotides line up with TRBD2. Germline V gene sequence: CDR1 ENHRY, CDR2 SYGVKD. CDR3 length: 17 amino acids. V gave up 9 bases and J gave up 5 bases; unmatched junction bases: 11. This chain's CDR3 is CAISAGTSGGEGDTQYF. The CDR3 nucleotides are TGTGCCATTAGCGCCGGGACTAGCGGGGGGGAGGGAGATACGCAGTATTTT.

The gene calls are TRBV19 and TRBJ2-3; D is unclear. Germline V gene lookup returns CDR1 LNHDA and CDR2 SQIVND (reference sequence). Trimming cost V 0 bases and J 2 bases, with 12 bases left between them. The CDR3 is 16 amino acids. The CDR3 region is CASSIDAGSFTDTQYF. Here the CDR3 DNA reads TGTGCCAGTAGTATAGATGCAGGTTCTTTCACAGATACGCAGTATTTT.

J is TRBJ2-3 and V is TRBV11-2; 10 bases agree with TRBD2. Germline V lookup: CDR1 SGHAT, CDR2 FQNNGV. J lost 5 bases, V lost 1 base, and 9 bases had no gene match. This CDR3 is 17 amino acids long. In nucleotides, the CDR3 is TGTGCCAGCAGCTTAGTACCCAGCGGGGGGGCAGGAGATACGCAGTATTTT. Amino acid sequence: CASSLVPSGGAGDTQYF.

The chain has TRBV30 and TRBJ2-1; 11 nucleotides agree with TRBD2. Per the germline V gene, CDR1 is GTSNPN and CDR2 is SVGIG (reference sequence). Unmatched junction bases numbered 11, after V lost 4 bases and J lost 6 bases. The CDR3 totals 16 residues. CDR3 loop: CAWTTRGTSGRNEQFF. CDR3 nucleotides: TGTGCCTGGACCACAAGAGGGACTAGCGGTCGCAATGAGCAGTTCTTC.

V and J are TRBV6-5 and TRBJ2-6; D remains ambiguous. Germline V gene lookup returns CDR1 MNHEY and CDR2 SVGAGI. With 5 bases removed from V and 0 bases from J, the gap between germline ends came to 5 bases. The CDR3 is made up of 14 amino acids. The CDR3 region is CASSVASGANVLTF. DNA of the CDR3: TGTGCCAGCAGTGTGGCCTCTGGGGCCAACGTCCTGACTTTC.

Concerning this clone: Within the sample, other DNA sequences also encode this same CDR3. The rearrangement links TRBV5-1 to TRBJ2-7; D remains ambiguous. CDR3 length equals 13 residues. Germline V gene lookup returns CDR1 SGHRS and CDR2 YFSETQ. V shed 4 bases and J shed 0 bases, with 8 bases lying between them. The CDR3 here is CASSLAGSYEQYF. In DNA, the CDR3 is TGCGCCAGCAGCCTTGCCGGCTCCTACGAGCAGTACTTC.

J is TRBJ2-3 and V is TRBV18; 11 nucleotides align to TRBD1. The CDR3 sequence is 15 residues long. V lost 5 bases and J lost 5; bases outside the gene matches: 6. The V gene's germline CDR1 is KGHSH and CDR2 LQKENI. The CDR3: CASSFPGTGGDTQYF. In DNA form, the CDR3 reads TGTGCCAGCTCATTTCCCGGGACAGGGGGAGATACGCAGTATTTT. Looking up the rest from reference TRBV18 and TRBJ2-3 gives the full variable domain: NAGVMQNPRHLVRRRGQEARLRCSPMKGHSHVYWYRQLPEEGLKFMVYLQKENIIDESGMPKERFSAEFPKEGPSILRIQQVVRGDSAAYFCASSFPGTGGDTQYFGPGTRLTVL.

Concerning this clone itself: At one boundary the junction diverges from the germline segment, which might be a read error. The CDR3 protein is CSSSPGTVQGGYTF. CDR3 nucleotides: TGTTCCAGCAGCCCCGGGACAGTCCAGGGAGGCTACACCTTC. This rearrangement joins TRBV7-9 to TRBJ1-2, with 7 bases fitting TRBD1. Germline CDR1 reads SEHNR; CDR2 reads FQNEAQ (reference sequence). This CDR3 is 14 amino acids long.

The chain recombines TRBV6-5 with TRBJ1-6, with D perhaps matching TRBD1 (5 bases). Germline values: CDR1 MNHEY, CDR2 SVGAGI. The CDR3 runs to 13 residues. Trimming took 8 bases from V and 3 from J, leaving 8 bases between them. The CDR3 DNA follows: TGTGCCAGCGGGGCCAACTATAATTCACCCCTCCACTTT. This translates into CASGANYNSPLHF.

This chain connects TRBV9 to TRBJ1-2; tentative D call: TRBD1 (6 bases). Looked up from germline, CDR1 is SGDLS and CDR2 is YYNGEE. The CDR3 loop spans 14 amino acids. Trimming took off 3 bases at V and 4 bases at J, with 13 bases between the two ends. In DNA, the CDR3 is TGTGCCAGCAGCGCCCTGACAGGAAGCTATGGCTACACCTTC. It is translated as CASSALTGSYGYTF.

The chain couples TRBV19 to TRBJ1-1; D is unresolved. This CDR3 spans 12 amino acids. Germline V lookup: CDR1 LNHDA, CDR2 SQIVND (reference sequence). V was shortened by 3 bases and J by 6 bases, with 8 bases between the two germline ends. The CDR3 sequence: CASSIGGPEAFF. The CDR3 DNA follows: TGTGCCAGTAGTATTGGAGGGCCTGAAGCTTTCTTT. The complete variable domain, with remaining parts taken from reference TRBV19 and TRBJ1-1, reads DGGITQSPKYLFRKEGQNVTLSCEQNLNHDAMYWYRQDPGQGLRLIYYSQIVNDFQKGDIAEGYSVSREKKESFPLTVTSAQKNPTAFYLCASSIGGPEAFFGQGTRLTVV.

The rearrangement uses TRBV6-6 and TRBJ1-2, with D unclear. The CDR3 is made up of 14 amino acids. CDR1 is MNHNY, CDR2 SVGAGI, per germline (reference sequence). The germline V and J ends were trimmed by 0 bases and 7 bases, with 12 bases remaining between them. The CDR3 bases are TGTGCCAGCAGTTACTCGTCGGAGGGTGGTGGCTACACCTTC. Amino acids: CASSYSSEGGGYTF.

The chain employs TRBV6-5 and TRBJ1-2; no firm D call. The V gene's germline CDR1 is MNHEY and CDR2 SVGAGI. This CDR3 contains 15 residues. V lost 0 bases and J lost 1, with 9 bases in between. In nucleotides, the CDR3 is TGTGCCAGCAGTTACTCGGGCAACGGTAACTATGGCTACACCTTC. Amino acids: CASSYSGNGNYGYTF.

J is TRBJ2-7 and V is TRBV4-1, with D perhaps TRBD1 (5 bases). The CDR3 is 14 amino acids. The germline V and J ends were trimmed by 3 bases and 7 bases, with 16 bases remaining between them. In germline, CDR1 is MGHRA, CDR2 YSYEKL. DNA for the CDR3: TGCGCCAGCAGCCACGAAGGGGCAGGGTATGAGCAGTACTTC. Its translation is CASSHEGAGYEQYF.

Only one count was recorded for this clone. The gene calls are TRBV2 and TRBJ1-5; D is perhaps TRBD1 (5 bases). V was trimmed by 1 base and J by 3 bases, leaving 7 bases between them. Germline CDR1 reads SNHLY; CDR2 reads FYNNEI. The CDR3 contains 14 residues. The CDR3 is CASSEGRDNQPQHF. CDR3 coding DNA: TGTGCCAGCAGTGAAGGCAGGGACAATCAGCCCCAGCATTTT. The full variable domain, rest sourced from reference TRBV2 and TRBJ1-5, is EPEVTQTPSHQVTQMGQEVILRCVPISNHLYFYWYRQILGQKVEFLVSFYNNEISEKSEIFDDQFSVERPDGSNFTLKIRSTKLEDSAMYFCASSEGRDNQPQHFGDGTRLSIL.